The 4 T cell receptor beta chains below all came from one sample that was sequenced in a study of PD-1 blockade in classical Hodgkin lymphoma. Time point described: cycle 4 day 1 (C4D1), after more than 5 weeks of nivolumab. Every one of the patients relapsed after autologous stem cell transplantation (brentuximab vedotin exposure was variable). The protocol was immunoSEQ multiplex PCR, while the TCRdb copy is restricted to in-frame clones and leaves out a portion. The data hold 100,000 or so clones, with 85% to 95% observed a single time. The input for sequencing was peripheral blood mononuclear cells (PBMCs), taken before the fourth cycle of nivolumab. These receptors all stem from a human donor with classical Hodgkin lymphoma.

V usage is TRBV4-1 and J usage is TRBJ1-5; D is perhaps TRBD1 (5 bases). CDR1 and CDR2 from the germline V gene are MGHRA and YSYEKL. This CDR3 contains 14 residues. V lost 5 bases, J lost 8 bases, and 16 bases lay in between. CDR3 loop: CASSKVLGGEPQHF. CDR3 in DNA: TGCGCCAGCAGCAAAGTCCTAGGAGGGGAGCCCCAGCATTTT.

CDR3 DNA sequence: TGCGCCAGCAGCTTGGGGCCCGGCAGGGCTGGAAACACCATATATTTT. Protein: CASSLGPGRAGNTIYF. The gene calls are TRBV5-1 and TRBJ1-3, with a tentative D call TRBD1 (5 bases). The CDR3 spans 16 residues. V lost 0 bases to trimming and J lost 2 bases, with 12 bases between them. CDR1 is SGHRS and CDR2 is YFSETQ in the germline V gene. Combining the CDR3 with reference TRBV5-1 and TRBJ1-3 gives the whole variable domain KAGVTQTPRYLIKTRGQQVTLSCSPISGHRSVSWYQQTPGQGLQFLFEYFSETQRNKGNFPGRFSGRQFSNSRSEMNVSTLELGDSALYLCASSLGPGRAGNTIYFGEGSWLTVV.

V and J are TRBV5-1 and TRBJ1-2; 7 bases map to TRBD1. Germline CDR1 reads SGHRS; CDR2 reads YFSETQ. There are 16 residues in the CDR3. J lost 1 base, V lost 3 bases, and 9 bases had no gene match. CDR3 sequence (DNA): TGCGCCAGCAGCTCGAGCCGGGACAGCCATAACTATGGCTACACCTTC. It yields the protein CASSSSRDSHNYGYTF.

V gene TRBV10-1 combines with J gene TRBJ1-1; possibly TRBD1 for D (6 bases). The germline V and J ends were trimmed by 3 bases and 1 base, with 12 bases remaining between them. The length of the CDR3 is 15 residues. Germline values: CDR1 WNHNN, CDR2 SYGVQD (reference sequence). The CDR3 bases are TGCGCCAGCAGTGAAACAGGGAGGACGAACACTGAAGCTTTCTTT. Its protein product is CASSETGRTNTEAFF.